This T cell receptor beta chain appears in the sequencing data of a study of T cells in Graves' hyperthyroidism and ophthalmopathy. In the study overall: The authors collected peripheral blood at initial diagnosis, before any treatment. Study-wide points: Among clonotypes expanded in thyroid above 0.001, most were also found in blood.

The CDR3 covers 15 residues. V shed 8 bases, J shed 0 bases, and the junction held 6 bases outside the gene matches. Germline values: CDR1 MDHEN, CDR2 SYDVKM. Clinical Activity Scores of at least 3, NOSPECS grades of at least 4 and durations under 3 months characterized ophthalmopathy patients. RNA transcripts gave rise to amplified TCR beta CDR3 regions. The primer set for the first-round RT-PCR of the TCR CDR3 was HTBI. MiXCR, run by TCRdb on the multiplex PCR reads, gives a single entry per CDR3 protein. The sample lists hundreds of thousands of distinct CDR3 sequences; roughly 23% were seen once. This clonotype was seen at least ten times. Its antigen is not identified.

The sequencing input was blood. The TCR sequence derives from a woman in her 70s with Graves' ophthalmopathy. The chain combines TRBV28 with TRBJ1-4; TRBD1 aligns across 7 bases. CDR3 protein: CASQSTGPTNEKLFF. In DNA, the CDR3 is TGTGCCAGCCAATCGACAGGGCCAACTAATGAAAAACTGTTTTTT.